The clone carrying this T cell receptor (beta chain) was recorded only once. Methods used by the authors: Researchers report that nucleated cell counts were estimated from reference gene primer amplification. Measured with immunoSEQ multiplex PCR; TCRdb has only the in-frame clones, and not every one. The D gene and trimming were derived from the DNA, and the V and J assignments and clone size from that table. The table lists some 160,000 clones, about 84% of them singletons. These data originate in a study of blood T cell repertoires in COVID-19. The wider study: Sites across the United States, Italy and Spain contributed samples from acute and convalescent COVID-19. Sources were T cells, B-cell-depleted T cells, or PBMCs; the material itself was cDNA or gDNA.

The sequenced material came from peripheral blood. The receptor's source is a woman aged 50 to 60 with acute or convalescent COVID-19.

In DNA form, the CDR3 reads TGTGCCAGCAGCCAAGATACCGGGACTAGAGGCCAAGAGACCCAGTACTTC. Its translation is CASSQDTGTRGQETQYF. The chain links TRBV3-1 (or the pseudogene TRBV3-2) to TRBJ2-5, with TRBD2 matching over 8 bases. This CDR3 has 17 amino acids. The germline CDR1 and CDR2 sequences are LGHDT and YNNKEL (reference sequence). With V trimmed by 0 bases and J by 1 base, 7 bases remained unmatched.